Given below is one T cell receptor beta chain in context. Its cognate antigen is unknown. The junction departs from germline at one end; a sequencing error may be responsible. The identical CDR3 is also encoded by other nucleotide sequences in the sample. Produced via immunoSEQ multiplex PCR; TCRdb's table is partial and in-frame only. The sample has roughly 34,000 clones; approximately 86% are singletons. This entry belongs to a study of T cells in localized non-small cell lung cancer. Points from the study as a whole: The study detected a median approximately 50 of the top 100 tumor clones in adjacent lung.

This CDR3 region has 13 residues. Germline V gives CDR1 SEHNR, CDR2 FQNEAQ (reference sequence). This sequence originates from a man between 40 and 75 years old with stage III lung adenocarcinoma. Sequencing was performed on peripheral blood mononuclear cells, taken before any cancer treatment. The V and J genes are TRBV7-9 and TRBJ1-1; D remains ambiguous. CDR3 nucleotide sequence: TGTGCCAGCAGCTTCTTCACGAACACTGAAGCCTTCTTT. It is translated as CASSFFTNTEAFF.